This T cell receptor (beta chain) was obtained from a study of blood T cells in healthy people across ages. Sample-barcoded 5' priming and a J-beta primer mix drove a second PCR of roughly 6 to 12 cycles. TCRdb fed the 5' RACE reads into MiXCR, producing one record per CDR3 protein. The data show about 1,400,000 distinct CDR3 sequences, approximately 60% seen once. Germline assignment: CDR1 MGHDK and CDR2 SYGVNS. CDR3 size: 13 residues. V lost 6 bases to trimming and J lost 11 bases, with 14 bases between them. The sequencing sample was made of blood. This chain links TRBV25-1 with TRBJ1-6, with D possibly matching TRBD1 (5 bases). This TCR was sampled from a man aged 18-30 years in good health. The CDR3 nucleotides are TGTGCCAGCAGACAGGCGCGTGATCCACCCCTCCACTTT. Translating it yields CASRQARDPPLHF.